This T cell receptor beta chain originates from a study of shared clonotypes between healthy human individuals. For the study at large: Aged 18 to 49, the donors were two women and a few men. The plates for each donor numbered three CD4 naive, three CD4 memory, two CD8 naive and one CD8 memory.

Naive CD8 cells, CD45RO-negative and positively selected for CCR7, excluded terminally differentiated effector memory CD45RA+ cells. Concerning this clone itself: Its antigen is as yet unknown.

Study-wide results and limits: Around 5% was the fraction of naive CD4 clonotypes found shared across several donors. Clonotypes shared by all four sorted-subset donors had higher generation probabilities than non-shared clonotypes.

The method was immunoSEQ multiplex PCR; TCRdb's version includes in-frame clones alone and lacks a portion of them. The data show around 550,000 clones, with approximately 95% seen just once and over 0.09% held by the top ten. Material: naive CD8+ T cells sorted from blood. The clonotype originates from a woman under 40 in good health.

Here the CDR3 DNA reads TGTGCCAGCAGCTTCGGCGGGAGAGTTACCGGGGAGCTGTTTTTT. Its translation: CASSFGGRVTGELFF. V usage is TRBV7-9 and J usage is TRBJ2-2; 7 bases are shared with TRBD2. V gave up 3 bases and J gave up 5 bases; unmatched junction bases: 6. Germline assignment: CDR1 SEHNR and CDR2 FQNEAQ (reference sequence). The CDR3 has 15 residues.